The sequence of this T cell receptor beta chain was determined in a study of shared clonotypes between healthy human individuals. Study processing details: For the immunoSEQ data, sequences were junction-only without quality scores, so filtering differed. Some clones are missing from TCRdb's copy, which holds only in-frame ones; the method was immunoSEQ multiplex PCR. From that table come the V and J calls and clone size; the DNA was used to work out D and trimming. The sample lists approximately 2,300,000 clones; around 90% were seen once. The V gene's germline CDR1 is LNHDA and CDR2 SQIVND (reference sequence). There are 14 residues in the CDR3. The germline V and J ends were trimmed by 1 base and 5 bases, with 11 bases remaining between them. This clone has just one count.

The sequencing input was naive CD4+ T cells from PBMCs. Specified subset: CD45RA+ positively selected. This sequence was found in a man between 18 and 29 years old in good health. Some clones in this sample may be carry-over from other donors' samples. The chain links TRBV19 to TRBJ1-2; the D is unclear. Written as DNA, the CDR3 is TGTGCCAGTAGTATAGGTGGACGGACTTATGGCTACACCTTC. Translation: CASSIGGRTYGYTF.